Below, 30 T cell receptor beta chains from the same sample are listed, as sequenced in a study of cytomegalovirus exposure and HLA in healthy donors. The study ran its PCR with 60 Vbeta and 13 Jbeta primers. Produced via immunoSEQ multiplex PCR; TCRdb's table is partial and in-frame only. The sample lists about 130,000 clones; almost 80% were seen once. Sequencing used PBMCs. These receptors originate from a female donor in good health and CMV-seronegative.

The V call is TRBV6-1, the J call TRBJ1-2; a weak D match, TRBD1 (6 bases). CDR1 is MNHNS, CDR2 SASEGT, per germline. Trimming removed 1 base at V and 4 bases at J, with 16 bases between. The CDR3 is 16 residues long. The DNA of the CDR3 is TGTGCCAGCAGTGAAGAGGTGGGGGCGGAGGCCTATGGCTACACCTTC. Translated: CASSEEVGAEAYGYTF.

The rearrangement joins TRBV4-1 to TRBJ2-5; no clear D. Gene TRBJ2-7 matches the end of the DNA better, so the J call may be wrong. Germline V gene lookup returns CDR1 MGHRA and CDR2 YSYEKL. The length of the CDR3 is 14 residues. The CDR3 is CASSRLPGPAEQYF. CDR3 nucleotides: TGCGCCAGCAGCCGCCTTCCGGGTCCAGCCGAGCAGTACTTC.

This clone is a singleton in its sample. The chain has TRBV2 and TRBJ1-2, with D possibly TRBD1 on 5 matching bases. Germline CDR1 is SNHLY and CDR2 is FYNNEI. The V and J ends lost 7 bases and 4 bases respectively, with 13 bases between them. This CDR3 region has 13 residues. CDR3 sequence: CASIQDGGYGYTF. In nucleotides, the CDR3 is TGTGCCAGCATTCAAGACGGGGGCTATGGCTACACCTTC.

This CDR3 is CASSGTGGFQETQYF. In DNA, the CDR3 is TGTGCCAGCAGTGGGACAGGGGGTTTTCAAGAGACCCAGTACTTC. The gene calls are TRBV5-4 and TRBJ2-5; 11 nucleotides agree with TRBD1. The germline V gene has CDR1 SGHNT and CDR2 YYREEE (reference sequence). Trimming removed 5 bases from V and 2 bases from J; junction bases left unmatched: 5. The CDR3 contains 15 residues.

Note on this clone: Since no conserved phenylalanine or tryptophan closes the CDR3, a read error is the likely cause. It is unclear where the CDR3 begins or ends on the DNA, so no DNA is shown, and the CDR3 is as TCRdb lists it. The chain employs TRBV28 and TRBJ2-7; TRBD2, the table's D call, lacks a check against the DNA. The CDR3 comprises 11 residues, both ends counted. Germline V lookup: CDR1 MDHEN, CDR2 SYDVKM. CDR3 loop: CASSLDGRLYL.

The chain joins TRBV18 to TRBJ2-2, with TRBD2 matching 15 bases. CDR3 length equals 18 residues. The V gene end was trimmed by 3 bases and the J gene end by 4 bases; junction bases not matched to a gene: 6. Germline values: CDR1 KGHSH, CDR2 LQKENI. The CDR3 DNA sequence: TGTGCCAGCTCACCGCCCGGACTAGCGGGAGGGGGCACCGGGGAGCTGTTTTTT. Its translation: CASSPPGLAGGGTGELFF. Combining the CDR3 with reference TRBV18 and TRBJ2-2 gives the whole variable domain NAGVMQNPRHLVRRRGQEARLRCSPMKGHSHVYWYRQLPEEGLKFMVYLQKENIIDESGMPKERFSAEFPKEGPSILRIQQVVRGDSAAYFCASSPPGLAGGGTGELFFGEGSRLTVL.

The chain is built from TRBV25-1 and TRBJ1-2, with TRBD1 identical over 7 bases. The CDR3 totals 12 residues. V was clipped by 8 bases and J by 8 bases; unmatched bases: 8. CDR1 MGHDK and CDR2 SYGVNS come from the germline V gene. This CDR3 reads CASAEGAEGYTF. DNA for the CDR3: TGTGCCAGCGCGGAGGGGGCGGAAGGCTACACCTTC.

V usage is TRBV10-3 and J usage is TRBJ2-1, with 9 bases aligning to TRBD2. CDR3 size: 16 residues. The trim removed 0 bases at V and 6 bases at J, leaving 6 bases unmatched. Germline loops: CDR1 ENHRY, CDR2 SYGVKD. The chain's CDR3 is CAISESGLAGPNEQFF. CDR3 nucleotide sequence: TGTGCCATCAGTGAGTCAGGGCTAGCGGGGCCCAATGAGCAGTTCTTC.

This chain connects TRBV28 to TRBJ1-1, with 12 nucleotides matching TRBD1. Trimming cost V 5 bases and J 4 bases; bases outside gene matches: 14. Germline CDR1 reads MDHEN; CDR2 reads SYDVKM. The CDR3 covers 18 residues. In DNA, the CDR3 is TGTGCCAGCAGTACCTCACCCGGGACAGGGGGCCAGAGCACTGAAGCTTTCTTT. It codes for CASSTSPGTGGQSTEAFF.

The chain employs TRBV10-1 and TRBJ1-5, with a possible D match to TRBD1 (5 bases). V dropped 3 bases and J dropped 8 bases, with 11 bases sitting between them. Germline lookup yields CDR1 WNHNN and CDR2 SYGVQD (reference sequence). CDR3 length equals 13 residues. The CDR3 region is CASSDMGLEPQHF. CDR3 nucleotides: TGCGCCAGCAGTGATATGGGGCTGGAGCCCCAGCATTTT.

The CDR3 here is CASKEVAYSNQPQHF. CDR3 DNA: TGTGCCAGTAAGGAGGTCGCTTATAGCAATCAGCCCCAGCATTTT. This chain links TRBV19 with TRBJ1-5; the D is unclear. The V gene's germline CDR1 is LNHDA and CDR2 SQIVND (reference sequence). Trimming took 7 bases from V and 0 from J, leaving 13 bases between them. There are 15 residues in the CDR3.

V usage is TRBV29-1 and J usage is TRBJ2-5; TRBD2 aligns across 11 bases. V lost 0 bases to trimming and J lost 5 bases; unmatched junction nucleotides: 5. Germline loops: CDR1 SQVTM, CDR2 ANQGSEA. The CDR3 sequence is 15 residues long. The DNA of the CDR3 is TGCAGCGTTGAAGATACTAGCGGGAGTTCTGAGACCCAGTACTTC. This sequence encodes CSVEDTSGSSETQYF.

J is TRBJ2-5 and V is TRBV2; 8 bases align to TRBD1. The germline CDR1 and CDR2 sequences are SNHLY and FYNNEI. This CDR3 spans 15 amino acids. V gave up 5 bases and J gave up 3 bases; unmatched junction bases: 8. CDR3 loop: CASSSQGQGEETQYF. The CDR3 DNA follows: TGTGCCAGCAGTTCCCAAGGACAGGGTGAAGAGACCCAGTACTTC.

CDR3 protein: CASSGGETGPNEQFF. As DNA, the CDR3 is TGTGCCAGCAGTGGAGGGGAGACAGGGCCCAATGAGCAGTTCTTC. V is TRBV6-4 and J is TRBJ2-1, with 7 bases lining up with TRBD1. Trimming at V came to 4 bases and at J to 6 bases, leaving 9 bases not matched to a gene. CDR3 size: 15 residues. The V gene's germline CDR1 is MRHNA and CDR2 SNTAGT.

This clone was seen a handful of times. The rearrangement joins TRBV9 to TRBJ1-3, with a possible D match to TRBD1 (5 bases). The V end was cut by 0 bases, the J end by 0 bases, with 16 bases between. The CDR3 has 18 amino acids. Germline loops: CDR1 SGDLS, CDR2 YYNGEE. The CDR3 DNA reads TGTGCCAGCAGCGTAGACTGGCGGTGGGGGGACTCTGGAAACACCATATATTTT. Translated: CASSVDWRWGDSGNTIYF.

V usage is TRBV18 and J usage is TRBJ2-1; no clear D. This CDR3 comprises 15 residues. Per the germline V gene, CDR1 is KGHSH and CDR2 is LQKENI. Trimming stripped 0 bases from V and 2 bases from J, with 8 bases between. CDR3 DNA: TGTGCCAGCTCACCACCGTATATTCCCTACAATGAGCAGTTCTTC. This gives the protein CASSPPYIPYNEQFF.

J is TRBJ1-1 and V is TRBV27, with 7 bases that match TRBD1. V gave up 3 bases and J gave up 6 bases; unmatched junction bases: 10. The CDR3 totals 15 residues. Germline CDR1 and CDR2: MNHEY and SMNVEV (reference sequence). The CDR3 coding sequence is TGTGCCAGCAGTTTGCAAGGGACAGTTCTATCTGAAGCTTTCTTT. It specifies CASSLQGTVLSEAFF.

V is TRBV28 and J is TRBJ2-7; D ambiguous. Trimming shortened V by 6 bases and J by 0 bases, and 15 bases separated the two germline ends. This CDR3 is built from 15 residues. Germline CDR1 and CDR2: MDHEN and SYDVKM. The CDR3 DNA sequence: TGTGCCAGCAGCACCATTGGCAGAGGCTCCTACGAGCAGTACTTC. Protein: CASSTIGRGSYEQYF.

The chain links TRBV15 to TRBJ2-2; D not resolved. The CDR3 has 14 amino acids. V was cut by 0 bases and J by 5 bases, with 7 bases left in between. Germline V gene data show CDR1 as LNHNV and CDR2 as YYDKDF (reference sequence). The CDR3 loop reads CATSRDTVTGELFF. The CDR3, as DNA: TGTGCCACCAGCAGAGATACTGTAACCGGGGAGCTGTTTTTT.

The J gene is TRBJ1-6, the V gene TRBV9; 8 nucleotides match TRBD1. Germline V lookup: CDR1 SGDLS, CDR2 YYNGEE. J lost 7 bases, V lost 3 bases, and 6 bases had no gene match. The CDR3 runs 15 residues. CDR3 protein: CASSADTGGNSPLHF. CDR3 bases: TGTGCCAGCAGCGCTGATACAGGGGGAAATTCACCCCTCCACTTT.

CDR3 residues: CSVQASYEQYF. CDR3 DNA: TGCAGCGTTCAGGCCTCCTACGAGCAGTACTTC. V and J are TRBV29-1 and TRBJ2-5; D is undetermined. The DNA end is more similar to TRBJ2-7, so the J call may be wrong. Germline loops: CDR1 SQVTM, CDR2 ANQGSEA. The CDR3 runs to 11 residues.

The rearrangement links TRBV4-3 to TRBJ1-3, with TRBD1 identical over 9 bases. Trimming at V came to 1 base and at J to 2 bases, leaving 0 bases not matched to a gene. The CDR3 extends over 15 amino acids. Germline assignment: CDR1 LGHNA and CDR2 YSLEER. The chain's CDR3 is CASSQGQGAGNTIYF. In nucleotides, the CDR3 is TGCGCCAGCAGCCAAGGACAGGGGGCTGGAAACACCATATATTTT.

The genes are TRBV27 and TRBJ1-2; 7 bases match TRBD1. Germline CDR1 reads MNHEY; CDR2 reads SMNVEV (reference sequence). This CDR3 is built from 14 residues. Germline trimming cut 1 base from V and 4 bases from J; bases unmatched to any gene: 3. In DNA form, the CDR3 reads TGTGCCAGCAGTTTATTAGGGGGCGTCTATGGCTACACCTTC. Its protein is CASSLLGGVYGYTF.

V is TRBV4-1 and J is TRBJ1-4; D is possibly TRBD1 (6 bases). The germline V gene encodes CDR1 MGHRA and CDR2 YSYEKL. This CDR3 comprises 15 residues. Trimming took off 0 bases at V and 6 bases at J, with 11 bases between the two ends. CDR3 amino acids: CASSQEGATYEKLFF. CDR3 in DNA: TGCGCCAGCAGCCAAGAGGGGGCGACATATGAAAAACTGTTTTTT.

The genes are TRBV5-4 and TRBJ1-1; weak D call: TRBD1 (5 bases). With 0 bases removed from V and 3 bases from J, the gap between germline ends came to 9 bases. CDR1 is SGHNT and CDR2 is YYREEE in the germline V gene (reference sequence). This CDR3 has 14 residues. The CDR3, as DNA: TGTGCCAGCAGCTTGGCCGGGGGGGACACTGAAGCTTTCTTT. Translating it yields CASSLAGGDTEAFF.

The chain recombines TRBV27 with TRBJ2-7; 12 positions agree with TRBD1. The CDR3 sequence is 16 residues long. V was clipped by 0 bases and J by 4 bases; unmatched bases: 4. Germline lookup yields CDR1 MNHEY and CDR2 SMNVEV (reference sequence). Here the CDR3 DNA reads TGTGCCAGCAGTTTATCGGGACAGGGGGCGGGATACGAGCAGTACTTC. Protein sequence: CASSLSGQGAGYEQYF.

V is TRBV29-1 and J is TRBJ2-4; TRBD1 agrees at 7 bases. This CDR3 is 15 amino acids long. The V gene end was trimmed by 4 bases and the J gene end by 0 bases; junction bases not matched to a gene: 6. Germline assignment: CDR1 SQVTM and CDR2 ANQGSEA. In DNA, the CDR3 is TGCAGCGTTGGCAGGGGGACGGGAGCCAAAAACATTCAGTACTTC. Its translation is CSVGRGTGAKNIQYF.

The chain employs TRBV10-3 and TRBJ1-1; TRBD1 matches at 9 bases. The V gene's germline CDR1 is ENHRY and CDR2 SYGVKD. J lost 1 base, V lost 10 bases, and 4 bases had no gene match. This CDR3 contains 13 residues. The CDR3 is CATNRGQNTEAFF. The CDR3 nucleotides read TGTGCCACGAACAGGGGGCAGAACACTGAAGCTTTCTTT.

This chain joins TRBV5-1 and TRBJ2-5; TRBD1 aligns across 9 bases. Germline V gene sequence: CDR1 SGHRS, CDR2 YFSETQ. This CDR3 region has 14 residues. V lost 7 bases, J lost 6 bases, and 10 bases stayed unmatched. CDR3 in amino acids: CASCLRQGGKTQYF. The CDR3 bases are TGCGCCAGCTGCCTAAGACAGGGGGGCAAGACCCAGTACTTC.

CDR3 coding DNA: TGCGCCAGCAGGACGGGACAAAACAATGAGCAGTTCTTC. Amino acid sequence: CASRTGQNNEQFF. This rearrangement joins TRBV5-1 to TRBJ2-1; the D gene is possibly TRBD1 (6 bases). V lost 5 bases and J 5 bases, leaving 11 bases between the germline ends. CDR3 length: 13 residues. In germline, CDR1 is SGHRS, CDR2 YFSETQ.